Each of the 25 T cell receptor beta chains below was sequenced from the same sample in a study of glioma-infiltrating T cells. Amplification of TCR alpha and beta CDR3 regions from RNA used iRepertoire nested multiplex PCR. TCRdb ran MiXCR on the multiplex PCR reads and lists one entry per CDR3 protein. The sample includes about 210,000 distinct CDR3 sequences, 25% to 35% of them seen just once. Sequenced sample: glioma tissue, nonneoplastic brain tissue, or PBMCs (not recorded which). These receptors were obtained from a human donor with low-grade glioma or glioblastoma, undergoing nonglioma brain surgery, or in good health (not recorded which).

This clonotype was seen ten or more times. This sequence joins TRBV29-1 and TRBJ1-1; D ambiguous. Germline V gene lookup returns CDR1 SQVTM and CDR2 ANQGSEA. The CDR3 totals 13 residues. Between the trimmed V and J ends, which lost 6 bases and 2 bases, there was a span of 13 bases. CDR3 sequence: CSVQTQPNTEAFF. The DNA for the CDR3 is TGCAGCGTCCAGACGCAACCTAACACTGAAGCTTTCTTT.

This clonotype was counted at least ten times. The rearrangement uses TRBV20-1 and TRBJ1-5, with no clear D. CDR1 is DFQATT and CDR2 is SNEGSKA in the germline V gene (reference sequence). The ends were cut back, 6 bases at V and 3 bases at J, with 12 bases in the middle. This CDR3 comprises 13 residues. The CDR3 sequence: CSAQGLNNQPQHF. The CDR3 region has the DNA TGCAGTGCACAAGGACTGAACAATCAGCCCCAGCATTTT.

The rearrangement uses TRBV6-2 or TRBV6-3 and TRBJ2-3; D is perhaps TRBD1 or TRBD2 (5 bases each). Looked up from germline, CDR1 is MNHEY and CDR2 is SVGEGT. This CDR3 is 13 amino acids long. Trimming cost V 2 bases and J 11 bases, with 14 bases left between them. CDR3 DNA: TGTGCCAGCAGTTACCTGGAGGACAACGAGCAGTATTTT. Translation gives CASSYLEDNEQYF.

This clonotype occurred many times. The chain links TRBV7-9 to TRBJ2-7, with D uncertain. This CDR3 spans 12 amino acids. The germline V and J ends were trimmed by 5 bases and 5 bases, with 10 bases remaining between them. Germline assignment: CDR1 SEHNR and CDR2 FQNEAQ (reference sequence). The CDR3 loop is CASSPARDEQYF. The DNA for the CDR3 is TGTGCCAGCAGCCCTGCACGCGACGAGCAGTACTTC.

The table lists this clonotype with many counts. The V and J genes are TRBV29-1 and TRBJ2-1; 7 nucleotides line up with TRBD2. CDR1 is SQVTM, CDR2 ANQGSEA, per germline. The CDR3 spans 14 residues. Germline trimming cut 4 bases from V and 7 bases from J; bases unmatched to any gene: 10. The CDR3 DNA follows: TGCAGCGTTGCACTAGCGCTTCTTTGGAATGAGCAGTTCTTC. Its protein product is CSVALALLWNEQFF.

Ten or more counts support this clonotype. This chain joins TRBV19 and TRBJ2-1, with 9 bases matching TRBD2. This CDR3 has 18 residues. Trimming cost V 3 bases and J 7 bases; bases outside gene matches: 16. Germline CDR1 and CDR2: LNHDA and SQIVND (reference sequence). The CDR3, as DNA: TGTGCCAGTAGTATCCCCCGCATGGGGCGGGAGGGCCAGAATGAGCAGTTCTTC. Protein sequence: CASSIPRMGREGQNEQFF. Based on the CDR3 plus reference TRBV19 and TRBJ2-1, the full variable domain is DGGITQSPKYLFRKEGQNVTLSCEQNLNHDAMYWYRQDPGQGLRLIYYSQIVNDFQKGDIAEGYSVSREKKESFPLTVTSAQKNPTAFYLCASSIPRMGREGQNEQFFGPGTRLTVL.

This clonotype was picked up many times. The chain carries TRBV20-1 and TRBJ2-7, with 9 bases identical to TRBD1. The V segment lost 1 base and the J segment 3 bases; nucleotides outside the gene matches: 10. The CDR3 extends over 16 amino acids. CDR1 and CDR2 from the germline V gene are DFQATT and SNEGSKA (reference sequence). The CDR3 here is CSARVPGGTGYYEQYF. Here the CDR3 DNA reads TGCAGTGCTAGAGTCCCGGGCGGGACAGGGTACTACGAGCAGTACTTC.

The table lists this clonotype with many counts. This chain uses TRBV7-2 with TRBJ1-2; the D gene is possibly TRBD1 (6 bases). The CDR3 spans 13 residues. Germline lookup yields CDR1 SGHTA and CDR2 FQGNSA. V was pared by 4 bases and J by 4 bases, with 10 bases between. In DNA, the CDR3 is TGTGCCAGCAGCTCCGGGACAACCTATGGCTACACCTTC. Encoded protein: CASSSGTTYGYTF.

In its sample, this clonotype was seen many times. This sequence joins TRBV6-2 or TRBV6-3 and TRBJ2-1; 8 bases are shared with TRBD2. The CDR3 is made up of 16 amino acids. After removal of 2 bases from V and 5 bases from J, the junction contained 8 bases not matched to a gene. Per germline, CDR1 MNHEY and CDR2 SVGEGT. This chain's CDR3 is CASSYPGTRTHNEQFF. The CDR3 DNA sequence: TGTGCCAGCAGTTACCCCGGGACTAGAACACACAATGAGCAGTTCTTC.

This clonotype was picked up one time. This chain connects TRBV19 to TRBJ2-1, with TRBD2 matching over 10 bases. The CDR3 spans 14 residues. After removal of 3 bases from V and 11 bases from J, the junction contained 7 bases not matched to a gene. CDR1 LNHDA and CDR2 SQIVND come from the germline V gene (reference sequence). The chain's CDR3 is CASSIPGLANKQFF. In nucleotides, the CDR3 is TGTGCCAGTAGTATCCCGGGACTAGCGAACAAGCAGTTCTTC.

The chain carries TRBV12-3 or TRBV12-4 and TRBJ1-2, with 8 bases aligning to TRBD1. This CDR3 is built from 16 residues. Trimming took 3 bases from V and 2 from J; bases not matched to a gene: 8. CDR3 sequence: CASSLNPRQGNYGYTF. CDR3 sequence (DNA): TGTGCCAGCAGTTTGAATCCCCGACAGGGGAACTATGGCTACACCTTC.

This clonotype was seen repeatedly, ten times or more. V is TRBV10-3 and J is TRBJ2-1; D might be TRBD2 (6 bases). V shed 7 bases and J shed 5 bases, with 12 bases lying between them. This CDR3 has 13 residues. Germline V gene data show CDR1 as ENHRY and CDR2 as SYGVKD. CDR3 residues: CAINGGNNNEQFF. In DNA form, the CDR3 reads TGTGCCATCAACGGCGGGAATAACAATGAGCAGTTCTTC.

Ten or more counts support this clonotype. J is TRBJ2-3 and V is TRBV20-1; tentatively, D is TRBD2 (6 bases). V was pared by 6 bases and J by 3 bases, with 13 bases between. Per the germline V gene, CDR1 is DFQATT and CDR2 is SNEGSKA (reference sequence). The CDR3 extends over 13 amino acids. The CDR3 here is CSALVGGTDTQYF. The CDR3 DNA reads TGCAGTGCGCTAGTGGGGGGTACAGATACGCAGTATTTT.

This clonotype was detected many times. The CDR3 spells CASSLYRDTEAFF. DNA for the CDR3: TGTGCCAGCAGTTTATACCGGGACACTGAAGCTTTCTTT. The chain carries TRBV28 and TRBJ1-1; D ambiguous. The CDR3 covers 13 residues. Trimming removed 1 base from V and 3 bases from J, with 6 bases in between. Per germline, CDR1 MDHEN and CDR2 SYDVKM.

This clonotype appeared many times. The chain combines TRBV6-1 with TRBJ2-7, with D tentatively TRBD1 (6 bases). Germline CDR1 and CDR2: MNHNS and SASEGT. V was shortened by 6 bases and J by 2 bases, with 14 bases between the two germline ends. The CDR3 runs 14 residues. The CDR3 protein is CASSLRQETYEQYF. The CDR3 DNA is TGTGCCAGCAGCCTAAGACAGGAGACCTACGAGCAGTACTTC.

The rearrangement links TRBV27 to TRBJ2-1, with D possibly being TRBD2 (5 bases). The V gene's germline CDR1 is MNHEY and CDR2 SMNVEV (reference sequence). The CDR3 runs to 16 residues. The V and J ends lost 4 bases and 2 bases respectively, with 15 bases between them. In DNA form, the CDR3 reads TGTGCCAGCAGTTACTACACTAGAGGAACCTACAATGAGCAGTTCTTC. Amino acid sequence: CASSYYTRGTYNEQFF.

This clonotype occurred many times. The chain links TRBV7-2 to TRBJ1-5, with D possibly TRBD1 on 6 matching bases. CDR1 and CDR2 (germline): SGHTA, FQGNSA. V dropped 5 bases and J dropped 3 bases, with 14 bases sitting between them. The CDR3 sequence is 15 residues long. The CDR3 nucleotides are TGTGCCAGCAGCCCAGCGACAGGAACCAATCAGCCCCAGCATTTT. Translation: CASSPATGTNQPQHF. Full variable domain (outside the CDR3, taken from reference TRBV7-2 and TRBJ1-5): GAGVSQSPSNKVTEKGKDVELRCDPISGHTALYWYRQSLGQGLEFLIYFQGNSAPDKSGLPSDRFSAERTGGSVSTLTIQRTQQEDSAVYLCASSPATGTNQPQHFGDGTRLSIL.

About this clonotype: A read error is possible here, since a much larger clone lies one base away. The J gene is TRBJ2-1, the V gene TRBV27; perhaps TRBD1 as D (6 bases). V was cut by 3 bases and J by 7 bases, with 16 bases left in between. Germline CDR1 MNHEY, CDR2 SMNVEV (reference sequence). The CDR3 loop spans 15 amino acids. DNA for the CDR3: TGTGCCAGCAGTTTCGGACAGTCCGGTATGAATGAGCAGTTCTTC. Translating gives CASSFGQSGMNEQFF.

This clonotype came up many times. J is TRBJ2-7 and V is TRBV27; perhaps TRBD2 as D (6 bases). Trimming left V 4 bases short and J 0 bases short, with 16 bases between. Germline values: CDR1 MNHEY, CDR2 SMNVEV (reference sequence). This CDR3 is 16 amino acids long. The CDR3, as DNA: TGTGCCAGCAGTTCCCCTGGAGGGGAGAACTCCTACGAGCAGTACTTC. Translation gives CASSSPGGENSYEQYF.

This chain uses TRBV27 with TRBJ2-7; D is perhaps TRBD2 (6 bases). CDR3 size: 13 residues. Trimming removed 5 bases from V and 5 bases from J, with 13 bases in between. Germline V gene data show CDR1 as MNHEY and CDR2 as SMNVEV (reference sequence). In DNA, the CDR3 is TGTGCCAGCAGTGTACGGGAGAACAACGAGCAGTACTTC. It is translated as CASSVRENNEQYF.

Ten or more counts support this clonotype. V is TRBV28 and J is TRBJ1-2; perhaps TRBD1 as D (5 bases). V shed 2 bases and J shed 5 bases, with 15 bases lying between them. Germline-derived CDR1 and CDR2 are MDHEN and SYDVKM. The CDR3 loop spans 15 amino acids. The CDR3 DNA reads TGTGCCAGCAGTTTAATCGGTGGAGGGGAATATGGCTACACCTTC. Its translation: CASSLIGGGEYGYTF.

This clonotype was observed once. A much larger clonotype is one base distant, so this may be a read error. The genes are TRBV27 and TRBJ2-7; TRBD1 agrees at 10 bases. V was clipped by 5 bases and J by 2 bases; unmatched bases: 15. CDR3 length: 18 residues. The germline V gene has CDR1 MNHEY and CDR2 SMNVEV (reference sequence). This chain's CDR3 is CASSAAGTGEVTAYEQYF. As DNA, the CDR3 is TGTGCCAGCAGTGCCGCCGGGACAGGGGAGGTAACGGCCTACGAGCAGTACTTC.

This clonotype was seen many times. This rearrangement joins TRBV14 to TRBJ1-1; D not resolved. Trimming cost V 5 bases and J 5 bases, with 6 bases left between them. CDR1 is SGHDN, CDR2 FVKESK, per germline. This CDR3 spans 11 amino acids. This CDR3 reads CASSDQTEAFF. The CDR3, as DNA: TGTGCCAGCAGCGACCAGACTGAAGCTTTCTTT.

This clonotype appeared many times. This rearrangement joins TRBV7-6 to TRBJ1-4, with D possibly being TRBD1 (5 bases). V lost 3 bases and J 5 bases, leaving 10 bases between the germline ends. Germline CDR1 and CDR2: SGHVS and FNYEAQ. This CDR3 has 14 residues. The CDR3, as DNA: TGTGCCAGCAGCTTGTGGACACCGAATGAAAAACTGTTTTTT. This encodes CASSLWTPNEKLFF.

This clonotype was seen many times. V gene TRBV12-3 or TRBV12-4 combines with J gene TRBJ1-3; tentative D call: TRBD1 (5 bases). This CDR3 has 15 residues. The V end lost 4 bases, the J end lost 0 bases, and 10 bases lay between the germline ends. DNA for the CDR3: TGTGCCAGCAGTTCCAGGGCTCGCTCTGGAAACACCATATATTTT. Its protein is CASSSRARSGNTIYF.